This T cell receptor (beta chain) comes out of a study of cytomegalovirus exposure and HLA in healthy donors. CDR1 is LGHNA, CDR2 YSLEER, per germline. The CDR3 extends over 15 amino acids. V was shortened by 3 bases and J by 0 bases, with 9 bases between the two germline ends. Use of 60 Vbeta and 13 Jbeta primers characterized the PCR. Libraries were prepared by immunoSEQ multiplex PCR; TCRdb keeps only in-frame clonotypes and omits some of them. The sample consists of about 130,000 clones, about a sixth of them appearing once. Sequenced material: PBMCs. This clonotype originated in a female donor in good health and CMV-seropositive. This chain connects TRBV4-3 to TRBJ1-3, with no clear D. The CDR3 loop reads CASSQGRPSGNTIYF. CDR3 DNA sequence: TGCGCCAGCAGCCAGGGCCGACCCTCTGGAAACACCATATATTTT.